One and the same sample provided the 24 T cell receptor beta chains below, sequenced in a study of T-cell reconstitution after alpha-beta-depleted transplantation in children. Preparation of the TCRbeta library used unique molecular identifiers. TCRdb independently ran MiXCR on the PCR reads; one entry per CDR3 protein. The repertoire holds approximately 650,000 distinct CDR3 sequences, with 10% to 15% as singletons. Sequenced here: PBMCs, sampled before TCRalphabeta/CD19-depleted stem cell transplant. The receptors stem from a girl under 10 years old with congenital amegakaryocytic thrombocytopenia, due to receive a stem cell transplant.

The table lists this clonotype with many counts. The chain recombines TRBV5-1 with TRBJ1-4, with 8 bases lining up with TRBD1. The CDR3 extends over 14 amino acids. Germline CDR1 is SGHRS and CDR2 is YFSETQ. The trim removed 4 bases at V and 5 bases at J, leaving 4 bases unmatched. Written as DNA, the CDR3 is TGCGCCAGCAGCCCGGGACAGGAGAATGAAAAACTGTTTTTT. The encoded protein is CASSPGQENEKLFF.

This clonotype was counted only a few times. The CDR3 protein is CASSFTPSAVQETQYF. CDR3 nucleotides: TGCGCCAGCAGCTTCACTCCATCTGCGGTACAAGAGACCCAGTACTTC. The chain links TRBV5-1 to TRBJ2-5, with D unclear. V was trimmed by 2 bases and J by 2 bases, leaving 16 bases between them. This CDR3 contains 16 residues. The germline V gene encodes CDR1 SGHRS and CDR2 YFSETQ.

In this sample, this clonotype turned up a few times. The V and J genes are TRBV5-1 and TRBJ2-7, with 9 bases matching TRBD1. V was clipped by 2 bases and J by 5 bases; unmatched bases: 8. CDR1 SGHRS and CDR2 YFSETQ come from the germline V gene. The length of the CDR3 is 15 residues. CDR3 sequence reads: CASSFGQGILDEQYF. The CDR3 nucleotides are TGCGCCAGCAGCTTCGGACAGGGGATTTTGGACGAGCAGTACTTC.

The chain employs TRBV7-2 and TRBJ2-5, with TRBD2 identical over 7 bases. The V and J ends lost 5 bases and 0 bases, in that order; junction bases with no gene match: 6. The germline gives CDR1 SGHTA, CDR2 FQGNSA. CDR3 length: 15 amino acids. CDR3 coding DNA: TGTGCCAGCAGCCGCGGACTAGTCGACCAAGAGACCCAGTACTTC. It specifies CASSRGLVDQETQYF.

Ten or more counts support this clonotype. V usage is TRBV12-3 or TRBV12-4 and J usage is TRBJ2-1; D is ambiguous. CDR3 length: 12 amino acids. Trimming removed 5 bases from V and 8 bases from J, with 10 bases in between. This CDR3 is CASSQTTYEQFF. The CDR3 DNA reads TGTGCCAGCAGTCAGACGACCTATGAGCAGTTCTTC.

A few counts support this clonotype. The rearrangement uses TRBV27 and TRBJ2-7, with 9 bases that match TRBD2. This CDR3 contains 16 residues. Germline V gene data show CDR1 as MNHEY and CDR2 as SMNVEV (reference sequence). V shed 5 bases and J 0 bases; nucleotides not matched to a gene: 8. This chain's CDR3 is CASSLKTAGGSYEQYF. CDR3 sequence (DNA): TGTGCCAGCAGTCTAAAAACAGCGGGAGGCTCCTACGAGCAGTACTTC.

This clonotype was seen a handful of times. The chain uses TRBV5-1 and TRBJ2-5, with a possible D match to TRBD2 (6 bases). Germline CDR1 SGHRS, CDR2 YFSETQ. V lost 5 bases to trimming and J lost 0 bases, with 11 bases between them. CDR3 length: 14 residues. In DNA form, the CDR3 reads TGCGCCAGCAGGGGACTCCACCACCAAGAGACCCAGTACTTC. Translation gives CASRGLHHQETQYF.

This clonotype was detected only a few times. The chain combines TRBV11-2 with TRBJ2-5; no firm D call. Germline V gives CDR1 SGHAT, CDR2 FQNNGV. V was cut by 0 bases and J by 2 bases, with 10 bases left in between. The CDR3 contains 15 residues. CDR3 DNA sequence: TGTGCCAGCAGCTTAGATGGCGGCCTACAAGAGACCCAGTACTTC. Protein product: CASSLDGGLQETQYF. The variable domain in full, with the rest retrieved from reference TRBV11-2 and TRBJ2-5, is EAGVAQSPRYKIIEKRQSVAFWCNPISGHATLYWYQQILGQGPKLLIQFQNNGVVDDSQLPKDRFSAERLKGVDSTLKIQPAKLEDSAVYLCASSLDGGLQETQYFGPGTRLLVL.

This clonotype was observed once. The chain employs TRBV6-2 or TRBV6-3 and TRBJ2-7, with 11 bases matching TRBD2. The CDR3 sequence is 17 residues long. The germline gives CDR1 MNHEY, CDR2 SVGEGT. V was clipped by 6 bases and J by 0 bases; unmatched bases: 10. Here the CDR3 DNA reads TGTGCCAGCAGCCCGAGCTCAACTAGCGGGAGCTCCTACGAGCAGTACTTC. It translates to CASSPSSTSGSSYEQYF.

This clonotype was seen a handful of times. This chain joins TRBV28 and TRBJ2-1; 8 bases are a match to TRBD1. Germline V gives CDR1 MDHEN, CDR2 SYDVKM. Trimming at V came to 5 bases and at J to 6 bases, leaving 6 bases not matched to a gene. CDR3 length: 14 residues. The CDR3 sequence is CASSHQDRVNEQFF. CDR3 DNA: TGTGCCAGCAGTCACCAGGACAGGGTCAATGAGCAGTTCTTC.

The CDR3 sequence: CASSPTWEGPQETQYF. The CDR3 DNA sequence: TGTGCCAGCTCACCAACGTGGGAGGGTCCCCAAGAGACCCAGTACTTC. The gene calls are TRBV18 and TRBJ2-5; 7 nucleotides match TRBD2. Germline loops: CDR1 KGHSH, CDR2 LQKENI. The CDR3 spans 16 residues. V was clipped by 2 bases and J by 1 base; unmatched bases: 7.

In this sample, this clonotype turned up many times. This chain uses TRBV7-6 with TRBJ2-3, with D possibly TRBD2 on 5 matching bases. Germline values: CDR1 SGHVS, CDR2 FNYEAQ. V was trimmed by 5 bases and J by 6 bases, leaving 9 bases between them. This CDR3 region has 12 residues. CDR3 residues: CASSRSVDTQYF. In DNA, the CDR3 is TGTGCCAGCAGCCGTAGCGTCGATACGCAGTATTTT.

The chain joins TRBV12-3 or TRBV12-4 to TRBJ2-1; D is unresolved. V gave up 6 bases and J gave up 0 bases, with 12 bases separating them. CDR3 length: 15 residues. The CDR3 DNA reads as TGTGCCAGCAGCCACGCGTACGGCTCCTACAATGAGCAGTTCTTC. Translated: CASSHAYGSYNEQFF.

This clonotype was recorded many times. This rearrangement joins TRBV6-2 or TRBV6-3 to TRBJ1-6, with a tentative D call TRBD1 (6 bases). There are 13 residues in the CDR3. Germline loops: CDR1 MNHEY, CDR2 SVGEGT. V was clipped by 5 bases and J by 10 bases, with 12 bases between them. CDR3 bases: TGTGCCAGCAGTAACAGGGAGAACTCACCCCTCCACTTT. Amino acids: CASSNRENSPLHF.

This clonotype was seen at least ten times. The V gene is TRBV7-8, the J gene TRBJ1-5; D remains unclear. V was clipped by 5 bases and J by 5 bases, with 16 bases between them. This CDR3 is built from 15 residues. In germline, CDR1 is SGHVS, CDR2 FQNEAQ. The CDR3 loop reads CASSPGVAEHQPQHF. In DNA, the CDR3 is TGTGCCAGCAGCCCAGGTGTGGCAGAGCATCAGCCCCAGCATTTT.

This clonotype was seen many times. The chain has TRBV12-3 or TRBV12-4 and TRBJ2-7, with D uncertain. Trimming left V 4 bases short and J 4 bases short, with 5 bases between. The CDR3 runs 11 residues. The CDR3 DNA follows: TGTGCCAGCAGTTCCCGTTACGAGCAGTACTTC. Amino acid sequence: CASSSRYEQYF.

Only one count was recorded for this clonotype. V usage is TRBV12-3 or TRBV12-4 and J usage is TRBJ1-2; 10 bases are shared with TRBD1. The CDR3 is made up of 14 amino acids. Unmatched junction bases numbered 7, after V lost 7 bases and J lost 5 bases. CDR3 sequence: CASNKPGQGYGYTF. The CDR3 DNA is TGTGCCAGCAATAAACCGGGACAGGGGTATGGCTACACCTTC.

This clonotype appeared many times. The CDR3 sequence: CATSDTGSSYEQYF. CDR3 DNA: TGTGCCACCAGTGATACCGGGAGCTCCTACGAGCAGTACTTC. The chain uses TRBV24-1 and TRBJ2-7; the D gene is possibly TRBD2 (6 bases). This CDR3 has 14 residues. The germline V gene has CDR1 KGHDR and CDR2 SFDVKD. V dropped 3 bases and J dropped 0 bases, with 8 bases sitting between them.

This clonotype came up many times. The chain links TRBV12-3 or TRBV12-4 to TRBJ2-1; TRBD1 agrees at 7 bases. V was pared by 3 bases and J by 7 bases, with 9 bases of the junction left unmatched. This CDR3 has 15 amino acids. CDR3 residues: CASSLFEGAGNEQFF. CDR3 bases: TGTGCCAGCAGTTTGTTTGAGGGGGCGGGTAATGAGCAGTTCTTC.

There are a few counts of this clonotype. The CDR3 is CASGIPNIQYF. CDR3 DNA: TGTGCCAGCGGCATCCCCAACATTCAGTACTTC. This rearrangement joins TRBV12-3 or TRBV12-4 to TRBJ2-4; D remains ambiguous. The V gene lost 8 bases and the J gene lost 7 bases, with 9 bases spanning the gap. The CDR3 extends over 11 amino acids.

This clonotype was seen a handful of times. J is TRBJ2-4 and V is TRBV20-1, with D possibly matching TRBD2 (5 bases). The germline V and J ends were trimmed by 6 bases and 7 bases, with 13 bases remaining between them. The CDR3 has 12 residues. Germline CDR1 DFQATT, CDR2 SNEGSKA (reference sequence). DNA for the CDR3: TGCAGTGCCCGAATCGGGGTGAACATTCAGTACTTC. Residues: CSARIGVNIQYF.

This chain joins TRBV28 and TRBJ1-3; D ambiguous. Germline values: CDR1 MDHEN, CDR2 SYDVKM. CDR3 length equals 14 residues. V was clipped by 2 bases and J by 2 bases, with 7 bases between them. The CDR3 is CASSLRGTGNTIYF. The CDR3 nucleotides are TGTGCCAGCAGTTTACGAGGGACTGGAAACACCATATATTTT.

This clonotype was observed a handful of times. This chain uses TRBV27 with TRBJ2-7; D ambiguous. Per germline, CDR1 MNHEY and CDR2 SMNVEV (reference sequence). CDR3 size: 13 residues. V lost 3 bases and J lost 7, with 13 bases in between. The CDR3 sequence is CASSFSPSVEQYF. The CDR3 DNA reads TGTGCCAGCAGTTTCTCGCCCTCGGTTGAGCAGTACTTC.

This clonotype was picked up many times. The V gene is TRBV20-1, the J gene TRBJ2-3, with TRBD2 identical over 8 bases. The V segment lost 1 base and the J segment 4 bases; nucleotides outside the gene matches: 4. CDR1 DFQATT and CDR2 SNEGSKA come from the germline V gene (reference sequence). The CDR3 is 14 residues long. This CDR3 reads CSARAGGGSDTQYF. Here the CDR3 DNA reads TGCAGTGCTAGAGCGGGAGGGGGATCAGATACGCAGTATTTT.